These 10 T cell receptor beta chains came from one sample sequenced in a study of cytomegalovirus exposure and HLA in healthy donors. Use of 60 Vbeta and 13 Jbeta primers characterized the PCR. Clones were sequenced by immunoSEQ multiplex PCR, and TCRdb holds only the in-frame ones, with some missing. This sample has around 120,000 clones, with roughly 83% found just once. Material: PBMCs. Receptors originate from a man aged 25 to 40 in good health and CMV-seropositive.

The chain joins TRBV5-4 to TRBJ1-2; D gene unclear. The V gene lost 1 base and the J gene lost 0 bases, with 7 bases spanning the gap. The CDR3 consists of 14 residues. Germline CDR1 and CDR2: SGHNT and YYREEE (reference sequence). Here the CDR3 reads CASSLSGANYGYTF. The CDR3 nucleotides are TGTGCCAGCAGCTTGTCTGGAGCTAACTATGGCTACACCTTC.

Remarks on this clone: Compared with germline, one end of the junction differs, possibly owing to a read error. This chain uses TRBV29-1 with TRBJ2-4; 8 nucleotides align to TRBD2. In germline, CDR1 is SQVTM, CDR2 ANQGSEA. The CDR3 has 14 amino acids. The DNA of the CDR3 is TGCAGCGTCGTCGGGGGGGCGGCCAAAAACAGTCAGTACTTC. Its translation: CSVVGGAAKNSQYF.

This clone came up once. The rearrangement uses TRBV15 and TRBJ1-3; tentative D call: TRBD1 (5 bases). Germline-derived CDR1 and CDR2 are LNHNV and YYDKDF (reference sequence). This CDR3 spans 16 amino acids. The V and J ends lost 5 bases and 4 bases respectively, with 18 bases between them. The CDR3 region has the DNA TGTGCCACCAGCGACCTTGGGGGGATAAGCGGAAACACCATATATTTT. This sequence encodes CATSDLGGISGNTIYF. The variable domain in full, completed from reference TRBV15 and TRBJ1-3, reads DAMVIQNPRYQVTQFGKPVTLSCSQTLNHNVMYWYQQKSSQAPKLLFHYYDKDFNNEADTPDNFQSRRPNTSFCFLDIRSPGLGDTAMYLCATSDLGGISGNTIYFGEGSWLTVV.

This clone has just one count. The chain employs TRBV4-3 and TRBJ1-2; 12 bases match TRBD1. The J segment lost 7 bases and the V segment lost 4 bases, leaving 4 bases of the junction unmatched. The CDR3 length is 14 residues. Germline V gene sequence: CDR1 LGHNA, CDR2 YSLEER. The CDR3 region is CASSRGQGAFGYTF. CDR3 DNA sequence: TGCGCCAGCAGCCGGGGACAGGGGGCCTTTGGCTACACCTTC.

The V gene is TRBV4-1, the J gene TRBJ2-3, with 13 nucleotides matching TRBD2. The germline CDR1 and CDR2 sequences are MGHRA and YSYEKL. V lost 2 bases to trimming and J lost 1 base; unmatched junction nucleotides: 6. This CDR3 has 18 residues. The CDR3 protein is CASSQRLGLAGGTDTQYF. In DNA form, the CDR3 reads TGCGCCAGCAGCCAAAGATTAGGACTAGCGGGAGGCACAGATACGCAGTATTTT.

This clone was seen more than once but under ten times. J is TRBJ2-5 and V is TRBV9; D might be TRBD1 (5 bases). Trimming cost V 0 bases and J 4 bases, with 16 bases left between them. The germline CDR1 and CDR2 sequences are SGDLS and YYNGEE. The CDR3 is 16 amino acids. This CDR3 is CASSVGGQLFGETQYF. The CDR3 nucleotides read TGTGCCAGCAGCGTAGGAGGACAACTGTTTGGAGAGACCCAGTACTTC.

The V gene is TRBV27, the J gene TRBJ2-2, with 7 bases that match TRBD1. The germline V gene has CDR1 MNHEY and CDR2 SMNVEV (reference sequence). Germline trimming cut 8 bases from V and 1 base from J; bases unmatched to any gene: 4. CDR3 length: 14 amino acids. CDR3 nucleotides: TGTGCCAGCCGAAGGGGGCGGAACACCGGGGAGCTGTTTTTT. Protein product: CASRRGRNTGELFF.

The V call is TRBV19, the J call TRBJ1-1; D possibly corresponds to TRBD1 (6 bases). CDR1 and CDR2 from the germline V gene are LNHDA and SQIVND (reference sequence). Trimming pared 3 bases from V and 1 base from J, leaving 18 bases between. The length of the CDR3 is 17 residues. The CDR3 sequence: CASSIPGYTDRNTEAFF. CDR3 coding DNA: TGTGCCAGTAGTATTCCCGGGTACACGGACAGGAACACTGAAGCTTTCTTT.

The chain is built from TRBV7-9 and TRBJ2-1; 9 bases fit TRBD2. The germline gives CDR1 SEHNR, CDR2 FQNEAQ (reference sequence). V shed 5 bases, J shed 2 bases, and the junction held 7 bases outside the gene matches. This CDR3 comprises 16 residues. The DNA for the CDR3 is TGTGCCAGCAGCCAGACAGCGGGAGGCGCCTACAATGAGCAGTTCTTC. Translated, it gives CASSQTAGGAYNEQFF.

V is TRBV7-2 and J is TRBJ1-6; D is unclear. The CDR3 has 12 residues. Looked up from germline, CDR1 is SGHTA and CDR2 is FQGNSA. Trimming pared 5 bases from V and 9 bases from J, leaving 8 bases between. Here the CDR3 reads CASSLSGSPLHF. The DNA for the CDR3 is TGTGCCAGCAGCCTATCCGGTTCACCCCTCCACTTT. Based on the CDR3 plus reference TRBV7-2 and TRBJ1-6, the full variable domain is GAGVSQSPSNKVTEKGKDVELRCDPISGHTALYWYRQSLGQGLEFLIYFQGNSAPDKSGLPSDRFSAERTGGSVSTLTIQRTQQEDSAVYLCASSLSGSPLHFGNGTRLTVT.